The sequence of this T cell receptor (beta chain) was determined in a study of blood T cell repertoires in COVID-19. Study summary: Some COVID-19 samples were acute and others convalescent; all came from the United States, Italy and Spain. PBMCs, B-cell-depleted T cells, or T cells provided the cDNA or gDNA that made up the material.

In Seattle, patients joined the study during active infection and were tracked longitudinally. This clone was counted between two and nine times. V lost 5 bases and J lost 5; bases outside the gene matches: 3. Germline V gene data show CDR1 as SQVTM and CDR2 as ANQGSEA. This CDR3 spans 13 amino acids. Libraries were prepared by immunoSEQ multiplex PCR; TCRdb keeps only in-frame clonotypes and omits some of them. Of hundreds of thousands of clones in the sample, more than 70% are singletons; the top ten hold around 6.5%. The chain joins TRBV29-1 to TRBJ2-1, with TRBD2 matching over 10 bases. This sequence originates from a woman in her twenties or thirties with COVID-19, enrolled during active disease. Sequenced: peripheral blood. CDR3 in amino acids: CSVSGRGDNEQFF. CDR3 coding DNA: TGCAGCGTTAGCGGGAGGGGGGACAATGAGCAGTTCTTC.